These T cell receptor beta chains were read from a single sample in a study of CD8 T cells in ankylosing spondylitis. TCRdb reprocessed the 5' RACE reads with MiXCR, giving one entry per CDR3 protein. The table has under 300,000 distinct CDR3 sequences, less than 10% seen once; the top ten hold approximately 7%. The source material was blood, either unsorted or a sorted T cell fraction (not recorded which). The receptor source for this set is a male donor with ankylosing spondylitis or in good health (not recorded which). The CDR3 runs from the conserved cysteine through the conserved F or W. The D gene is left open where the match is weak. Size is omitted from some rows. Given values are once, few, many or a class for expanded clones.

CDR3 DNA,CDR3 protein,clone size,D gene,CDR3 length,V gene,J gene
TGTGCCAGCAGTACCACAGGGGCCGAGCAGTACTTC,CASSTTGAEQYF,many,TRBD1,12,TRBV27,TRBJ2-7
TGCGCCAGCAGCTTGTTTGGGCAGGGGGCGATGAACACTGAAGCTTTCTTT,CASSLFGQGAMNTEAFF,many,TRBD1,17,TRBV5-1,TRBJ1-1
TGTGCCAGCAGCTTGTCCATAGCGGGACGAGGGGATACGCAGTATTTT,CASSLSIAGRGDTQYF,-,TRBD2,16,TRBV5-6,TRBJ2-3
TGCAGTGCGGGAAGGGGACTAGCGGAAGAGACCCAGTACTTC,CSAGRGLAEETQYF,many,TRBD2,14,TRBV20-1,TRBJ2-5
TGTGCCAGCAGCCGGGGACAGGTCGTGAATTATGGCTACACCTTC,CASSRGQVVNYGYTF,many,TRBD1,15,TRBV12-3/TRBV12-4,TRBJ1-2
TGTGCCAGCAGCTTACTGGGGCAGGGGGGTTACTCTGGGGCCAACGTCCTGACTTTC,CASSLLGQGGYSGANVLTF,-,-,19,TRBV6-5,TRBJ2-6
TGCAGGAATAGCGGAGTCTCCTACAATGAGCAGTTCTTC,CRNSGVSYNEQFF,many,-,13,TRBV20-1,TRBJ2-1
TGCGCCAGCAAGAGCGCGCCGGACGGACCCTCCTACGAGCAGTACTTC,CASKSAPDGPSYEQYF,-,-,16,TRBV5-1,TRBJ2-7
TGCGCCAGCAGAGCCAACTGGGCTGAAGCTTTCTTT,CASRANWAEAFF,many,-,12,TRBV5-1,TRBJ1-1
TGTGCCAGCAGGAGCGGGATCACGACCGGGGAGCTGTTTTTT,CASRSGITTGELFF,-,TRBD2,14,TRBV25-1,TRBJ2-2
TGTGCCTGGAGTATTCAGGGCCGCCAGCCCCAGCATTTT,CAWSIQGRQPQHF,few,-,13,TRBV30,TRBJ1-5
TGCAGCGTTGTAGCCCTAGTACGGATAGAAGAGACCCAGTACTTC,CSVVALVRIEETQYF,many,-,15,TRBV29-1,TRBJ2-5
TGCAGCGTTGAAAGGTCTGGGGCCAACGTCCTGACTTTC,CSVERSGANVLTF,many,-,13,TRBV29-1,TRBJ2-6
TGCGCCAGCAGCCAAGAGGTGGCGGGGAGGGCTTTCTTT,CASSQEVAGRAFF,few,-,13,TRBV4-3,TRBJ1-1
TGCAGTGCTGGGGGGGGAACAGATACGCAGTATTTT,CSAGGGTDTQYF,few,TRBD2,12,TRBV20-1,TRBJ2-3
TGTGCCACAAACCGGGGGTCCGGGGAGCTGTTTTTT,CATNRGSGELFF,many,-,12,TRBV12-3/TRBV12-4,TRBJ2-2
TGTGCCAGCAGTTTAACGGTTGAGGTACACAATGAGCAGTTCTTC,CASSLTVEVHNEQFF,many,-,15,TRBV12-3/TRBV12-4,TRBJ2-1